Listed below are T cell receptor beta chains from one sample, sequenced in a study of a mutant IDH1 vaccine in newly diagnosed glioma. The method was immunoSEQ multiplex PCR; TCRdb's version includes in-frame clones alone and lacks a portion of them. The sample shows some 63,000 clones, roughly 74% of them seen only once. Which antigens these TCRs recognize remains unknown. The sample in question was PBMCs, obtained from a glioma patient whose treatment included an IDH1 peptide vaccine. Source of these receptors: a man in his fifties with glioma. The CDR3 runs from the conserved cysteine through the conserved F or W. Fields, in order: J gene, V gene, clone size, D gene, CDR3 protein, CDR3 DNA. The D gene is left open where the match is weak. Only part of the rows carry a size: once, few, many, or a class if the clone is expanded.

TRBJ1-2 TRBV18 - - CASSPTAGSDYGYTF TGTGCCAGCTCACCAACTGCAGGGTCGGACTATGGCTACACCTTC
TRBJ1-5 TRBV7-8 - - CASSLGPRNQPQHF TGTGCCAGCAGCCTGGGGCCCCGCAATCAGCCCCAGCATTTT
TRBJ1-1 TRBV6-5 - - CASSYSGQIANTEAFF TGTGCCAGCAGTTACTCGGGCCAGATAGCGAACACTGAAGCTTTCTTT
TRBJ1-4 TRBV5-1 - - CASSLGQGSEKLFF TGCGCCAGCAGCTTGGGGCAGGGAAGCGAAAAACTGTTTTTT
TRBJ1-2 TRBV7-9 once TRBD1 CASSLARGTGDYGYTF TGTGCCAGCAGCTTAGCTCGCGGGACAGGGGACTATGGCTACACCTTC
TRBJ2-3 TRBV19 - - CASSIDLRQGRDTQYF TGTGCCAGTAGTATAGATCTGCGGCAGGGGAGGGATACGCAGTATTTT
TRBJ2-7 TRBV19 - - CASSIGTGEQYF TGTGCCAGTAGTATAGGGACGGGCGAGCAGTACTTC
TRBJ1-5 TRBV5-6 - - CASSLRRLYSNQPQHF TGTGCCAGCAGCTTGAGGAGGTTATATAGCAATCAGCCCCAGCATTTT
TRBJ2-2 TRBV5-1 - - CASSLEGPGVAGELFF TGCGCCAGCAGCTTGGAGGGTCCAGGGGTGGCCGGGGAGCTGTTTTTT
TRBJ1-3 TRBV28 - - CASSLPGVLSGNTIYF TGTGCCAGCAGTTTACCAGGGGTCCTCTCTGGAAACACCATATATTTT
TRBJ2-1 TRBV30 once - CAWSEPTSSYNEQFF TGTGCCTGGAGTGAACCGACTAGCTCCTACAATGAGCAGTTCTTC
TRBJ1-4 TRBV6-1 - - CASREGEKLFF TGTGCCAGCAGGGAGGGGGAAAAACTGTTTTTT
TRBJ2-6 TRBV4-1 - - CASSQDWISGANVLTF TGCGCCAGCAGCCAAGATTGGATCTCTGGGGCCAACGTCCTGACTTTC
TRBJ2-1 TRBV5-4 - - CASSLEGTRYNEQFF TGTGCCAGCAGCTTGGAGGGGACAAGGTACAATGAGCAGTTCTTC
TRBJ2-7 TRBV12-1 - - CASSSTAGGPDGQYF TGTGCCAGCAGCTCGACAGCGGGGGGCCCTGATGGGCAGTACTTC
TRBJ2-3 TRBV18 - TRBD1 CASSPLGQASTDTQYF TGTGCCAGCTCACCTCTTGGACAGGCTAGCACAGATACGCAGTATTTT